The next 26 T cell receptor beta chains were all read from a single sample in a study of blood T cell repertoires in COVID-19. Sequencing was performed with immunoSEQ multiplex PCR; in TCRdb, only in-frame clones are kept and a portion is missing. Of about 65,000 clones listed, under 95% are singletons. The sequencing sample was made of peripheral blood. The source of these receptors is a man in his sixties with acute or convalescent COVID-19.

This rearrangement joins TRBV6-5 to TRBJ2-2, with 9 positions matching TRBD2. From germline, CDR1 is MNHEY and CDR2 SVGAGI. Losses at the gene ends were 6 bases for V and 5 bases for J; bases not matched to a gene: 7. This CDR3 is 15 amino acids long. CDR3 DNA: TGTGCCAGCAGGCGCGGGGGGGCCGAGACCGGGGAGCTGTTTTTT. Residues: CASRRGGAETGELFF.

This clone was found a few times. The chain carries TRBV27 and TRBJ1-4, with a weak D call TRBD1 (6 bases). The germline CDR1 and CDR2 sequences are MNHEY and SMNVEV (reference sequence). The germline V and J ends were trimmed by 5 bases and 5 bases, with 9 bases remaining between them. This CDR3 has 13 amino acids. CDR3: CASSQDRNEKLFF. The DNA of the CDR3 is TGTGCCAGCAGTCAGGACAGAAATGAAAAACTGTTTTTT.

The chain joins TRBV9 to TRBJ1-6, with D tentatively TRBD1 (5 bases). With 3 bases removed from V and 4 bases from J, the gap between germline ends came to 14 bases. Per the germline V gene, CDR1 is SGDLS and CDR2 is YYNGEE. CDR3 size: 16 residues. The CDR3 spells CASSDQRQTYNSPLHF. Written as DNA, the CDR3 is TGTGCCAGCAGCGACCAGCGACAGACGTATAATTCACCCCTCCACTTT.

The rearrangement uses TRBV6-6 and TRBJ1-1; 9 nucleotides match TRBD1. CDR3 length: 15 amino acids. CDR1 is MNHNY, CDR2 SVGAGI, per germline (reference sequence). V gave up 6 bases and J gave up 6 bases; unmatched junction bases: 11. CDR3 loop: CASRLEGTGRSEAFF. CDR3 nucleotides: TGTGCCAGCAGGCTCGAGGGGACAGGGAGGTCTGAAGCTTTCTTT.

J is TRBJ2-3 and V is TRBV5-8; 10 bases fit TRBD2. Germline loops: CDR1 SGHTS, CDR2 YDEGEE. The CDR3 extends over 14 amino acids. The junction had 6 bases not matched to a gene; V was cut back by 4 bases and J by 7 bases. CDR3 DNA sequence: TGTGCCAGCAGCCCGAGCGGGGGGGCATATACGCAGTATTTT. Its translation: CASSPSGGAYTQYF.

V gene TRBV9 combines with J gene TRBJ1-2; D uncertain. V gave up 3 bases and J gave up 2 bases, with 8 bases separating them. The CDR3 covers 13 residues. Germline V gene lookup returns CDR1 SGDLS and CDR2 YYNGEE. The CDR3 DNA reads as TGTGCCAGCAGCGCCGGAGGGAACTATGGCTACACCTTC. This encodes CASSAGGNYGYTF.

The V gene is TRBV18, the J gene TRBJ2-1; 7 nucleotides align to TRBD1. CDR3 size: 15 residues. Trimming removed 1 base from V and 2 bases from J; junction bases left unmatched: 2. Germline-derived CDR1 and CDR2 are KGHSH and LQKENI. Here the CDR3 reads CASSPRDRPYNEQFF. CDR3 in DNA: TGTGCCAGCTCACCACGGGACAGACCCTACAATGAGCAGTTCTTC.

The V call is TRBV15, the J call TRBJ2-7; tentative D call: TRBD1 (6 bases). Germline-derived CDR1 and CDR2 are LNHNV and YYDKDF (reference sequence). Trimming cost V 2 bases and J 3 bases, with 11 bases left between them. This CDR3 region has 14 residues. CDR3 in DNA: TGTGCCACCAGCAGATCCCTAGGGGGCTACGAGCAGTACTTC. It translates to CATSRSLGGYEQYF.

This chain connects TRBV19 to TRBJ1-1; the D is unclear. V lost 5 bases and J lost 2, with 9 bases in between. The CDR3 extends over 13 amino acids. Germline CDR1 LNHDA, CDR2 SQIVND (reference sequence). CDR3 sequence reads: CASSPTSNTEAFF. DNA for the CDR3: TGTGCCAGTAGTCCCACTTCAAACACTGAAGCTTTCTTT. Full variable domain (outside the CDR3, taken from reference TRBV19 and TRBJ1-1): DGGITQSPKYLFRKEGQNVTLSCEQNLNHDAMYWYRQDPGQGLRLIYYSQIVNDFQKGDIAEGYSVSREKKESFPLTVTSAQKNPTAFYLCASSPTSNTEAFFGQGTRLTVV.

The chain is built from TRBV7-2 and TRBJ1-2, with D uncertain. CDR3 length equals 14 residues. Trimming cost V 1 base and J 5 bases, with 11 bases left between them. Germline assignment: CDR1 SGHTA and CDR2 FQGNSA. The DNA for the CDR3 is TGTGCCAGCAGCTTAGAACGGGTCGAATATGGCTACACCTTC. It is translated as CASSLERVEYGYTF.

The CDR3 sequence: CASSKPAIAEAFF. The CDR3 DNA is TGCGCCAGCAGTAAGCCCGCCATCGCTGAAGCTTTCTTT. This rearrangement joins TRBV10-2 to TRBJ1-1; D gene ambiguous. Trimming removed 5 bases from V and 6 bases from J, with 13 bases in between. The CDR3 spans 13 residues. Germline CDR1 reads WSHSY; CDR2 reads SAAADI.

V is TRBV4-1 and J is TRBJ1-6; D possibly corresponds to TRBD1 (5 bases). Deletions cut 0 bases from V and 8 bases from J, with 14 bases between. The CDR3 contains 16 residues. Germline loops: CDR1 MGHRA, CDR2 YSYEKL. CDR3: CASSQESSGIDSPLHF. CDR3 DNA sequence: TGCGCCAGCAGCCAAGAATCGTCAGGGATTGATTCACCCCTCCACTTT.

The CDR3 reads CATSPKAGENEQFF. The CDR3 nucleotides read TGTGCCACCAGTCCAAAGGCGGGCGAGAATGAGCAGTTCTTC. The genes are TRBV24-1 and TRBJ2-1; D possibly corresponds to TRBD2 (5 bases). CDR1 is KGHDR, CDR2 SFDVKD, per germline. The CDR3 totals 14 residues. V gave up 6 bases and J gave up 7 bases, with 15 bases separating them.

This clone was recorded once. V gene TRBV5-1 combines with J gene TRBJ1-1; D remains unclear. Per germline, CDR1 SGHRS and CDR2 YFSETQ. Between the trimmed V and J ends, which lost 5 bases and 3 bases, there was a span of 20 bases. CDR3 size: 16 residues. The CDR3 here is CASSPRVWEEDTEAFF. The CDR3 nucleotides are TGCGCCAGCAGTCCCCGGGTCTGGGAGGAGGACACTGAAGCTTTCTTT.

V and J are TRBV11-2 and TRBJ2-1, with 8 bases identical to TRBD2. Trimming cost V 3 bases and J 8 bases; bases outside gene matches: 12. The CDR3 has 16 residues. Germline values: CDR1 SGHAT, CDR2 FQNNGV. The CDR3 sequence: CASSLGGLDRFYEQFF. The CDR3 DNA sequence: TGTGCCAGCAGCTTGGGGGGACTAGATCGATTCTATGAGCAGTTCTTC.

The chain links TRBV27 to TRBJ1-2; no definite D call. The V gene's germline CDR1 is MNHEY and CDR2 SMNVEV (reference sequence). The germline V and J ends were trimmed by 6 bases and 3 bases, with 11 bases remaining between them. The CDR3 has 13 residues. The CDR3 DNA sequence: TGTGCCAGCAGCCCCGAGGGATACTATGGCTACACCTTC. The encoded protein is CASSPEGYYGYTF.

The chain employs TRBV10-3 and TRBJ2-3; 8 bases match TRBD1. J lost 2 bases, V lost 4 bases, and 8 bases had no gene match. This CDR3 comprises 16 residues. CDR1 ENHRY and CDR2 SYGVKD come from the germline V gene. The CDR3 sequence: CAISGLTGDYTDTQYF. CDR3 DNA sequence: TGTGCCATCAGTGGCTTGACAGGGGATTACACAGATACGCAGTATTTT.

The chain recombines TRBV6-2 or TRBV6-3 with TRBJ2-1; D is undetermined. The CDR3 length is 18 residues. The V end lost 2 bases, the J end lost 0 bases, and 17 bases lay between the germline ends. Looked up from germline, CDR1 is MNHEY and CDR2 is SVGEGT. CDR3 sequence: CASSYRTFDLNSYNEQFF. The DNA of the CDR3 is TGTGCCAGCAGTTACCGCACATTTGACTTAAACTCCTACAATGAGCAGTTCTTC.

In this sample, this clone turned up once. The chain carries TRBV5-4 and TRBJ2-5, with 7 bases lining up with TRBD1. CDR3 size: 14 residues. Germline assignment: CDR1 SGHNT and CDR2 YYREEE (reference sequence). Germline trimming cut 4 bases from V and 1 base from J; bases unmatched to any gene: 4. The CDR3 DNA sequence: TGTGCCAGCAGCCCTGGGACAGCCCAAGAGACCCAGTACTTC. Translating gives CASSPGTAQETQYF.

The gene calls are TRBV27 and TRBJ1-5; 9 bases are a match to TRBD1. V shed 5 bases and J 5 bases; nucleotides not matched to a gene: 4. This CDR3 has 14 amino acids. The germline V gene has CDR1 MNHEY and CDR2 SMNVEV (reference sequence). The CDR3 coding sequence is TGTGCCAGCAGTCAGACAGGGGGATATCAGCCCCAGCATTTT. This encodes CASSQTGGYQPQHF.

CDR3 residues: CASSFGTAGYEQYF. CDR3 sequence (DNA): TGTGCCAGCAGCTTTGGGACAGCGGGCTACGAGCAGTACTTC. The chain carries TRBV11-1 and TRBJ2-7, with a tentative D call TRBD1 (7 bases). The ends were cut back, 3 bases at V and 3 bases at J, with 12 bases in the middle. Germline CDR1 reads SGHAT; CDR2 reads FQDESV (reference sequence). This CDR3 spans 14 amino acids.

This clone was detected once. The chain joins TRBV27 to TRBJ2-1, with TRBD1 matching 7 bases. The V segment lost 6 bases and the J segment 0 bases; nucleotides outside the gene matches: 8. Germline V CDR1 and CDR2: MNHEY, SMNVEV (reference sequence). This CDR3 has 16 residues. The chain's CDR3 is CASSLMTGISYNEQFF. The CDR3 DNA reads TGTGCCAGCAGCCTAATGACAGGGATCTCCTACAATGAGCAGTTCTTC.

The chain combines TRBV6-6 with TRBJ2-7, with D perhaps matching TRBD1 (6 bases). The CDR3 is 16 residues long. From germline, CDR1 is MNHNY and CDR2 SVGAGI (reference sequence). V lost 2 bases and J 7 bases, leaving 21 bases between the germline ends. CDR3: CASSYPPVTGPREQYF. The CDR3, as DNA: TGTGCCAGCAGTTACCCGCCGGTTACAGGGCCGCGGGAGCAGTACTTC.

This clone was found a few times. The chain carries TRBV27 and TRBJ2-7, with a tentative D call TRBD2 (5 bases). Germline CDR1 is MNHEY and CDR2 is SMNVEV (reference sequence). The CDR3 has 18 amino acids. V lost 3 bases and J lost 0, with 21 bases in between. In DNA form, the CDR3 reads TGTGCCAGCAGTTTTTCTGCCTCGGGGAGAGGATACTCCTACGAGCAGTACTTC. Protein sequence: CASSFSASGRGYSYEQYF.

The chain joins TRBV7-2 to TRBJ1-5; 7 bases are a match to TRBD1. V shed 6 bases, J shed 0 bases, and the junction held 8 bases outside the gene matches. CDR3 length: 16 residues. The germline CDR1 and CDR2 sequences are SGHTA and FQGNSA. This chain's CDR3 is CASSPQGGNSNQPQHF. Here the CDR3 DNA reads TGTGCCAGCAGTCCCCAGGGGGGAAATAGCAATCAGCCCCAGCATTTT.

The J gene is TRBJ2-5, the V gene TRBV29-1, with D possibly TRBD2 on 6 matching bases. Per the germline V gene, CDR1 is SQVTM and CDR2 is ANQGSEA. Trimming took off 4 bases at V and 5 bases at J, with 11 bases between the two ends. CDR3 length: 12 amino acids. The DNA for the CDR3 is TGCAGCGTTGGGCGGGGCTGGGAGACCCAGTACTTC. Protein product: CSVGRGWETQYF.